One sample yielded the 26 T cell receptor beta chains listed below, sequenced in a study of T cell responses to AZD1222 COVID-19 vaccine. Clones were read by immunoSEQ multiplex PCR, and TCRdb kept only the in-frame ones, dropping some. The repertoire has about 31,000 clones, roughly 90% of them found once; the top ten carry around 13%. The sample consisted of peripheral blood, taken 28 days after the second AZD1222 dose. The source is an adult who received the AZD1222 COVID-19 vaccine.

The gene calls are TRBV18 and TRBJ2-3; the D gene is possibly TRBD1 (5 bases). This CDR3 comprises 14 residues. Trimming removed 2 bases at V and 6 bases at J, with 12 bases between. Germline V CDR1 and CDR2: KGHSH, LQKENI. The CDR3: CASSPSGAQDTQYF. The CDR3 DNA follows: TGTGCCAGCTCACCATCTGGGGCGCAGGATACGCAGTATTTT.

This rearrangement joins TRBV6-2 or TRBV6-3 to TRBJ1-6; the D gene is possibly TRBD1 (6 bases). The V end lost 5 bases, the J end lost 13 bases, and 15 bases lay between the germline ends. This CDR3 has 13 residues. CDR1 and CDR2 (germline): MNHEY, SVGEGT. CDR3 region: CASSTRGQLPLHF. The CDR3 DNA sequence: TGTGCCAGCAGTACCAGAGGACAGCTCCCCCTCCACTTT.

V gene TRBV27 combines with J gene TRBJ2-3, with 12 positions matching TRBD2. This CDR3 is built from 16 residues. In germline, CDR1 is MNHEY, CDR2 SMNVEV (reference sequence). Unmatched junction bases numbered 10, after V lost 6 bases and J lost 6 bases. Written as DNA, the CDR3 is TGTGCCAGCAGCCACCTACTAGCGGGGGGCGGGGATACGCAGTATTTT. Translating it yields CASSHLLAGGGDTQYF.

This clone has only one observation. The chain has TRBV7-3 and TRBJ2-1; 7 bases are shared with TRBD2. In germline, CDR1 is SGHTA, CDR2 FQGTGA. The V segment lost 6 bases and the J segment 3 bases; nucleotides outside the gene matches: 11. The CDR3 runs to 16 residues. CDR3 amino acids: CASSSLPGGGYNEQFF. Written as DNA, the CDR3 is TGTGCCAGCAGTTCTCTCCCGGGGGGAGGCTACAATGAGCAGTTCTTC.

Only a few counts were recorded for this clone. V gene TRBV6-6 combines with J gene TRBJ2-1; D ambiguous. The CDR3 has 16 residues. V was pared by 0 bases and J by 8 bases, with 17 bases between. The germline V gene has CDR1 MNHNY and CDR2 SVGAGI (reference sequence). The CDR3 spells CASSYSTLVRFDEQFF. The DNA for the CDR3 is TGTGCCAGCAGTTACTCGACCCTGGTTAGATTCGATGAGCAGTTCTTC.

The V gene is TRBV6-6, the J gene TRBJ2-7; D is ambiguous. V lost 5 bases and J lost 1, with 6 bases in between. The CDR3 covers 12 residues. In germline, CDR1 is MNHNY, CDR2 SVGAGI (reference sequence). CDR3 sequence: CASSPNSYEQYF. CDR3 coding DNA: TGTGCCAGCAGTCCGAATTCCTACGAGCAGTACTTC.

The chain couples TRBV19 to TRBJ2-1; either TRBD1 or TRBD2 may supply D (5 bases each). Per germline, CDR1 LNHDA and CDR2 SQIVND (reference sequence). CDR3 length: 16 residues. V dropped 0 bases and J dropped 9 bases, with 18 bases sitting between them. The CDR3 protein is CASSIDAGTSRIEQFF. The CDR3 DNA follows: TGTGCCAGTAGTATAGATGCAGGGACGTCGCGTATTGAGCAGTTCTTC.

Sample share makes this clone large. The chain combines TRBV15 with TRBJ1-4; D uncertain. V was pared by 4 bases and J by 7 bases, with 16 bases between. The CDR3 totals 15 residues. Germline V gene data show CDR1 as LNHNV and CDR2 as YYDKDF (reference sequence). This chain's CDR3 is CATSTYSWQSEKLFF. The CDR3 DNA follows: TGTGCCACCAGCACATACTCCTGGCAAAGTGAAAAACTGTTTTTT.

This clone was seen more than once but under ten times. This chain joins TRBV5-5 and TRBJ2-2, with TRBD2 as a possible D gene (6 bases). CDR1 and CDR2 (germline): SGHKS, YYEKEE (reference sequence). The CDR3 sequence is 16 residues long. V lost 0 bases to trimming and J lost 8 bases, with 17 bases between them. The CDR3 DNA sequence: TGTGCCAGCAGCTTGGAGGTGCGCGGGACTGGAGGGGAGCTGTTTTTT. The encoded protein is CASSLEVRGTGGELFF.

The chain is built from TRBV4-3 and TRBJ2-1; TRBD1 or TRBD2 may be the D gene (5 bases each). V shed 2 bases and J shed 8 bases, with 7 bases lying between them. The CDR3 runs to 12 residues. Germline V gene sequence: CDR1 LGHNA, CDR2 YSLEER. CDR3 protein: CASSQQGHEQFF. In DNA, the CDR3 is TGCGCCAGCAGCCAACAGGGACATGAGCAGTTCTTC.

The chain has TRBV6-2 or TRBV6-3 and TRBJ1-2; D uncertain. V gave up 2 bases and J gave up 0 bases, with 16 bases separating them. CDR1 is MNHEY and CDR2 is SVGEGT in the germline V gene. This CDR3 contains 17 residues. The DNA of the CDR3 is TGTGCCAGCAGTTACCCGACTGCCTCCATAGCTAACTATGGCTACACCTTC. Translating gives CASSYPTASIANYGYTF.

The DNA of the CDR3 is TGTGCCAGTAGTACACCCCCCGGGGAGCTGTTTTTT. Translated, it gives CASSTPPGELFF. V gene TRBV19 combines with J gene TRBJ2-2; D is unclear. Germline values: CDR1 LNHDA, CDR2 SQIVND (reference sequence). Deletions cut 4 bases from V and 6 bases from J, with 6 bases between. The CDR3 spans 12 residues.

In its sample, this clone was seen a few times. V and J are TRBV14 and TRBJ2-2, with TRBD2 matching 7 bases. CDR3 length: 15 residues. Losses at the gene ends were 6 bases for V and 4 bases for J; bases not matched to a gene: 8. Germline V gives CDR1 SGHDN, CDR2 FVKESK. CDR3 sequence: CASRLGGGPTGELFF. The CDR3 nucleotides are TGTGCCAGCAGACTAGGCGGGGGACCCACCGGGGAGCTGTTTTTT.

The V and J genes are TRBV10-3 and TRBJ1-5; D unclear. Germline V gene lookup returns CDR1 ENHRY and CDR2 SYGVKD. This CDR3 has 13 residues. V was trimmed by 3 bases and J by 9 bases, leaving 12 bases between them. The CDR3 sequence is CAISERPDGPQHF. CDR3 sequence (DNA): TGTGCCATCAGTGAAAGGCCTGATGGGCCCCAGCATTTT.

This clone was detected only once. The DNA of the CDR3 is TGCGCCAGCAGCCAAGTGGGACAGCGACCCTACGAGCAGTACTTC. Encoded protein: CASSQVGQRPYEQYF. The chain recombines TRBV4-1 with TRBJ2-7, with 7 bases lining up with TRBD1. The CDR3 contains 15 residues. From germline, CDR1 is MGHRA and CDR2 YSYEKL. V shed 1 base and J 2 bases; nucleotides not matched to a gene: 5.

In regard to this clone: The junction departs from the called germline gene at one end, perhaps through a read error. The chain joins TRBV6-1 to TRBJ2-5; D is perhaps TRBD2 (7 bases). This CDR3 spans 15 amino acids. Germline V lookup: CDR1 MNHNS, CDR2 SASEGT. The CDR3 bases are TGTGCCAGCAGCGAAGGGGGGGATCGGCAAGAGACCCAGTACTTC. This gives the protein CASSEGGDRQETQYF.

The count of this clone is one. The chain carries TRBV28 and TRBJ2-7; TRBD1 or TRBD2 may be the D gene (5 bases each). V was shortened by 8 bases and J by 9 bases, with 17 bases between the two germline ends. The germline V gene encodes CDR1 MDHEN and CDR2 SYDVKM. The CDR3 is made up of 12 amino acids. CDR3 region: CASSNEGDRQYF. The CDR3 DNA is TGTGCCAGCTCCAATGAGGGCGACAGGCAGTACTTC.

The gene calls are TRBV7-2 and TRBJ2-5; D unclear. CDR3 length: 14 residues. Trimming cost V 0 bases and J 0 bases, with 5 bases left between them. Germline-derived CDR1 and CDR2 are SGHTA and FQGNSA. DNA of the CDR3: TGTGCCAGCAGCTTAGCCAGGTACCAAGAGACCCAGTACTTC. This codes for CASSLARYQETQYF.

The chain has TRBV5-1 and TRBJ1-1, with TRBD1 matching 7 bases. This CDR3 has 15 amino acids. CDR1 is SGHRS and CDR2 is YFSETQ in the germline V gene. Losses at the gene ends were 4 bases for V and 6 bases for J; bases not matched to a gene: 12. As DNA, the CDR3 is TGCGCCAGCAGCATCGGACAGGATCGGAGCCCTGAAGCTTTCTTT. Translating gives CASSIGQDRSPEAFF.

This sequence joins TRBV5-1 and TRBJ2-3; D remains ambiguous. Germline V lookup: CDR1 SGHRS, CDR2 YFSETQ. V was trimmed by 4 bases and J by 4 bases, leaving 10 bases between them. This CDR3 has 13 residues. The CDR3 DNA reads as TGCGCCAGCAGCATGGGCCAGGCAGATACGCAGTATTTT. Protein: CASSMGQADTQYF.

The rearrangement uses TRBV29-1 and TRBJ1-1; possible D gene TRBD1, 5 bases. V gave up 5 bases and J gave up 1 base, with 11 bases separating them. The germline gives CDR1 SQVTM, CDR2 ANQGSEA. This CDR3 has 13 residues. The CDR3 coding sequence is TGCAGCGTTTCACGCGACAGGAACACTGAAGCTTTCTTT. As protein: CSVSRDRNTEAFF.

The chain employs TRBV5-1 and TRBJ2-7; 11 bases agree with TRBD1. Germline V gene sequence: CDR1 SGHRS, CDR2 YFSETQ. V was pared by 6 bases and J by 6 bases, with 14 bases of the junction left unmatched. CDR3 size: 16 residues. CDR3 nucleotide sequence: TGCGCCAGCACCCTTGGGGTCGGGACAGGGGGTGGCGAGCAGTACTTC. Encoded protein: CASTLGVGTGGGEQYF.

The chain carries TRBV6-2 or TRBV6-3 and TRBJ2-7, with 7 bases lining up with TRBD1. Trimming removed 6 bases from V and 2 bases from J; junction bases left unmatched: 13. The CDR3 consists of 16 residues. Germline V gene sequence: CDR1 MNHEY, CDR2 SVGEGT. The CDR3 DNA is TGTGCCAGCAGCGGGATGGGACAGAAGACTACCTACGAGCAGTACTTC. Translating gives CASSGMGQKTTYEQYF.

The CDR3 region is CASSSDRVGGYTF. In nucleotides, the CDR3 is TGTGCCAGCAGTTCAGACAGGGTGGGTGGCTACACCTTC. The V call is TRBV12-3 or TRBV12-4, the J call TRBJ1-2; 7 bases map to TRBD1. The CDR3 consists of 13 residues. J gave up 7 bases and V 4 bases, and 6 bases lay outside the gene matches.

The V and J genes are TRBV7-3 and TRBJ1-2; perhaps TRBD1 as D (5 bases). The V end was cut by 1 base, the J end by 3 bases, with 12 bases between. The CDR3 has 15 residues. Looked up from germline, CDR1 is SGHTA and CDR2 is FQGTGA. The CDR3 DNA reads TGTGCCAGCAGCTTAAGGGGCCAGGGTGACTATGGCTACACCTTC. Protein product: CASSLRGQGDYGYTF.

The chain recombines TRBV6-2 or TRBV6-3 with TRBJ1-1; D gene uncertain. The CDR3 contains 17 residues. The V gene lost 2 bases and the J gene lost 0 bases, with 16 bases spanning the gap. CDR1 is MNHEY, CDR2 SVGEGT, per germline. The CDR3: CASSYRSGVSVNTEAFF. The CDR3 DNA follows: TGTGCCAGCAGTTACAGGTCAGGAGTGTCGGTGAACACTGAAGCTTTCTTT.